This TCR beta chain was obtained from a study of T cells in Graves' hyperthyroidism and ophthalmopathy. Broader study findings: Researchers found most expanded thyroid clonotypes above 0.001 in blood as well.

This clonotype was detected ten times or more. The antigen remains undetermined. Authors of the study amplified TCR beta CDR3 regions from RNA transcripts. The primer set for the first-round RT-PCR of the TCR CDR3 was HTBI. MiXCR, applied by TCRdb to the multiplex PCR reads, yields one record per CDR3 protein. The sample yields 650,000 to 850,000 distinct CDR3 sequences, about 19% seen once. Blood sampling occurred at first hyperthyroidism diagnosis, ahead of any ophthalmopathy symptoms. The CDR3 runs to 13 residues. Trimming removed 7 bases from V and 7 bases from J; junction bases left unmatched: 7. From germline, CDR1 is MNHNS and CDR2 SASEGT.

Sequenced input: blood. The receptor was derived from a woman in her forties or fifties with Graves' hyperthyroidism that later progressed to Graves' ophthalmopathy. V gene TRBV6-1 combines with J gene TRBJ1-2, with TRBD1 matching 9 bases. CDR3 DNA: TGTGCCAGCACCCTGGGACAGGGTAGTGGCTACACCTTC. This gives the protein CASTLGQGSGYTF.